The TCR beta chain described here comes from a study of regulatory T cells in long-lasting Graves disease. Study-wide findings and caveats: The TCR repertoire of persistent Graves' patients was less diverse than that of newly diagnosed ones.

This clonotype was recorded many times. What it recognizes is unknown. Researchers made TCR beta libraries by using iRepertoire HTBI primers and running Arm-PCR on CDR3 regions. TCRdb analysed the multiplex PCR reads with MiXCR anew, one entry per CDR3 protein. This repertoire shows a few hundred thousand distinct CDR3 sequences, approximately 10% found once; its top ten account for 15% to 20%. The time point is: newly diagnosed GD, antithyroid drugs for less than 3 months. Construction of the TCR library relied on RNA isolated from PBMCs. These data were likewise used in another study, on T cells in Graves' hyperthyroidism and ophthalmopathy. That study reports: Recently diagnosed hyperthyroidism of less than 2 months' duration affected patients aged 18 to 65.

The specimen comprised peripheral blood mononuclear cells (PBMCs), sampled at new diagnosis, from a patient treated with antithyroid drugs. This clonotype was sampled from a woman under 30 with Graves disease.

The CDR3 reads CASSPRDRGGYTF. The CDR3 DNA follows: TGCGCCAGCAGCCCTCGGGACCGGGGGGGCTACACCTTC. The V call is TRBV4-1, the J call TRBJ1-2, with D perhaps TRBD1 (5 bases). Germline assignment: CDR1 MGHRA and CDR2 YSYEKL. This CDR3 is 13 amino acids long. The V gene lost 4 bases and the J gene lost 8 bases, with 14 bases spanning the gap.